This T cell receptor (beta chain) was retrieved from a study of blood T cells in healthy people across ages. For the study at large: About one barcoded beta molecule per two T cells came from capture by template switching.

Isolation of PBMCs gave at least 6 million cells per sample. It was with a sample-barcoded 5' primer and a J-beta primer mix that a second PCR of roughly 7 to 11 cycles was run. One entry per CDR3 protein results from TCRdb running MiXCR on the 5' RACE reads. Of about 640,000 distinct CDR3 sequences listed, under 70% are singletons. The CDR3 covers 13 residues. Per the germline V gene, CDR1 is DFQATT and CDR2 is SNEGSKA (reference sequence). Between the trimmed V and J ends, which lost 4 bases and 2 bases, there was a span of 12 bases. This clonotype occurred a few times. Its antigen is still unknown. Findings of the study overall: Expanded clonotype shifts may have been confounded, as the donors had an unknown CMV status. Among T cells, TCR beta diversity per million cells dropped roughly linearly as age rose.

This receptor was identified in a man aged 60-69 years in good health. The specimen was blood. This sequence joins TRBV20-1 and TRBJ2-7; possibly TRBD1 or TRBD2 for D (6 bases each). The CDR3 DNA sequence: TGCAGTGCTACACAGGGAGGCGCCTACGAGCAGTACTTC. As protein: CSATQGGAYEQYF.